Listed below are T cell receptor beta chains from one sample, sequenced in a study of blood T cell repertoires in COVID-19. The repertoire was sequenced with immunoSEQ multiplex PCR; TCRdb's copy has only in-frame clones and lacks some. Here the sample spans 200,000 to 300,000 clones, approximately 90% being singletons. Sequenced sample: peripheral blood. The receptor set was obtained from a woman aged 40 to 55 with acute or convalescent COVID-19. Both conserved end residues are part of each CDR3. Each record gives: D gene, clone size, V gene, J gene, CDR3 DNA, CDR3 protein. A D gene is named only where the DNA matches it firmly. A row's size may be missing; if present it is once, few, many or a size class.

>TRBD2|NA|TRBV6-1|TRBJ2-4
TGTGCCAGCAGTGAACTAGCGGTATATCGGTACTTC
CASSELAVYRYF
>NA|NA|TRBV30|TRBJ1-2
TGTGCCTGGAGTGTTGCGGGAAACTATGGCTACACCTTC
CAWSVAGNYGYTF
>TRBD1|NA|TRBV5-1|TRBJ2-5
TGCGCCAGCAGCTCCGACAGGGTGGTGCGTGAGACCCAGTACTTC
CASSSDRVVRETQYF
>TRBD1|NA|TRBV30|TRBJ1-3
TGTGCCTGGCAGGGGGCGTCTGGAAACACCATATATTTT
CAWQGASGNTIYF
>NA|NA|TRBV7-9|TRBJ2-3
TGTGCCAGCAGCTCACAGGTTAGCACAGATACGCAGTATTTT
CASSSQVSTDTQYF
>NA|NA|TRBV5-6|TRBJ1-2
TGTGCCAGCAGCTCACAGGGTTCTGGCTACACCTTC
CASSSQGSGYTF
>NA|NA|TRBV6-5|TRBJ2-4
TGTGCCAGCAGTACCGACCCAGCGGCCAAAAACATTCAGTACTTC
CASSTDPAAKNIQYF
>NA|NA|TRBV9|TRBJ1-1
TGTGCCAGCAGCTCTAACCCCTCGGCAGGGGTGGACACTGAAGCTTTCTTT
CASSSNPSAGVDTEAFF
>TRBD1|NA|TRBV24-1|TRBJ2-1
TGTGCCACCAGTGATCAGGGGGCAGGAAATGAGCAGTTCTTC
CATSDQGAGNEQFF
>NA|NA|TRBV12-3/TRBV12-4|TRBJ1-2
TGTGCCAGCAGTTTATCACAGGGAGAATGGCTCTCCTTC
CASSLSQGEWLSF
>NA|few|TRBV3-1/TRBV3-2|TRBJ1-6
TGTGCCAGCAGCCAGTCCACGAGCTCCTATAATTCACCCCTCCACTTT
CASSQSTSSYNSPLHF
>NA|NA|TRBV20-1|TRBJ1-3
TGCAGTGCTAGTCTTGGAAACACCATATATTTT
CSASLGNTIYF
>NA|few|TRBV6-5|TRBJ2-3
TGTGCCAGCAGGTTAGGGGAGGCAGATACGCAGTATTTT
CASRLGEADTQYF
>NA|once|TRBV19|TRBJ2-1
TGTGCCAGTAAACCCGGACAGTCCTACAATGAGCAGTTCTTC
CASKPGQSYNEQFF
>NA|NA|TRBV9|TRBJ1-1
TGTGCCAGCAGCGTAAAATGGGGAGCCGCTGAAGCTTTCTTT
CASSVKWGAAEAFF
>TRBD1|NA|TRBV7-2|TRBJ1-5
TGTGCCAGCAGCTCTGACAGGGGGAATCAGCCCCAGCATTTT
CASSSDRGNQPQHF
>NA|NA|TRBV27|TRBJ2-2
TGTGCCAGCACCTTAGACAGGTTCAACACCGGGGAGCTGTTTTTT
CASTLDRFNTGELFF
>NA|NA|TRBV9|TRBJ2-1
TGTGCCAGCAGCGTTACTCCGGGACTGGTTTACAATGAGCAGTTCTTC
CASSVTPGLVYNEQFF
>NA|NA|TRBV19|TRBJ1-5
TGTGCCAGTAGTATAGGGCATGGTAGCAATCAGCCCCAGCATTTT
CASSIGHGSNQPQHF
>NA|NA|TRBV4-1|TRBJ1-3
TGCGCCAGCAGCCAACCATCCAATCGGAACACCATATATTTT
CASSQPSNRNTIYF
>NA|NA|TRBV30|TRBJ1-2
TGTGCCTGGAGCGGCGGAAACTATGGCTACACCTTC
CAWSGGNYGYTF
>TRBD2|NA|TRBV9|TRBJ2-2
TGTGCCAGCAGCGTAAAGCGGGGGGGCGGTAACACCGGGGAGCTGTTTTTT
CASSVKRGGGNTGELFF
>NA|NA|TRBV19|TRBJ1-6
TGTGCCAGTAGGATTTGGAGCTCCTATAATTCACCCCTCCACTTT
CASRIWSSYNSPLHF
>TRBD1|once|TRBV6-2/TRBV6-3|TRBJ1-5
TGTGCCATCAGCCCTTCTTTCCCGGAGTCGAGACAGGGGGCTAAGGGCAATCAGCCCCAGCATTTT
CAISPSFPESRQGAKGNQPQHF
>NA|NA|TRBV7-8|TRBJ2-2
TGTGCCAGCAGCTATCATGCCGGGGAGCTGTTTTTT
CASSYHAGELFF
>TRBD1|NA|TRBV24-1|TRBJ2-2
TGTGCCACCAGTGAGTCCGGGACAGCCACCGGGGAGCTGTTTTTT
CATSESGTATGELFF
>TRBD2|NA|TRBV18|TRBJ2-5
TGTGCCAGCTCCCCGACTAGCGGGACTCAAGAGACCCAGTACTTC
CASSPTSGTQETQYF
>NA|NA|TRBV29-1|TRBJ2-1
TGCAGCGTTGAAGATTGGAGCTTCTCCTACAATGAGCAGTTCTTC
CSVEDWSFSYNEQFF
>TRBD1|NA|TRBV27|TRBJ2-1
TGTGCCAGCAGCCCCGTGGGAACAGGGGGCCCCCTATACAATGAGCAGTTCTTC
CASSPVGTGGPLYNEQFF
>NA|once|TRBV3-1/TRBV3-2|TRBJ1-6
TGTGCCAGCAGCCAGACTGGGGGGGGGAATAATTCACCCCTCCACTTT
CASSQTGGGNNSPLHF
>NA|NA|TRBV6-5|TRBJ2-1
TGTGCCAGCACCAAAGGGGCCTCTTACAATGAGCAGTTCTTC
CASTKGASYNEQFF
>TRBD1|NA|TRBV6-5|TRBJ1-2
TGTGCCAGCAGACCGGGACAGGGGACCTACACCTTC
CASRPGQGTYTF
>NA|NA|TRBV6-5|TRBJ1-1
TGTGCCAGCAGTTACTCGAGCGGCTACGAAGCTTTCTTT
CASSYSSGYEAFF
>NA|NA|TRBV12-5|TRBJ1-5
TGTGCTAGTGGTTTGGAGGGGAATCAGCCCCAGCATTTT
CASGLEGNQPQHF
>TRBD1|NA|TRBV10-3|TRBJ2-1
TGTGCCATCAGGGACAGGGATTCAATTAGCGCGAATCAGTTCTTC
CAIRDRDSISANQFF
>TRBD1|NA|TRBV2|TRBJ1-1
TGTGCCAGCAGTCACAAACAGGGGGTAAGGACTGAAGCTTTCTTT
CASSHKQGVRTEAFF
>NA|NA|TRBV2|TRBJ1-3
TGTGCCAGCAGTGGACAGGACGGGCCAGGAAACACCATATATTTT
CASSGQDGPGNTIYF
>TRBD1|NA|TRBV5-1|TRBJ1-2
TGCGCCAGCAGCTTAGACAGGGTGAATGGCTACACCTTC
CASSLDRVNGYTF
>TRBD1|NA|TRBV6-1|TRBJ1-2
TGTGCCAGCAGTGAGAGGACAGGTTTTAACTATGGCTACACCTTC
CASSERTGFNYGYTF
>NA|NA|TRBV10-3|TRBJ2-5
TGTGCCATCAGTGAAGGGGGGGGCGAGACCCAGTACTTC
CAISEGGGETQYF
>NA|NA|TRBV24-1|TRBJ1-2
TGTGCCACCAGTGAAAGGGCCTCAGGAGGGTATGGCTACACCTTC
CATSERASGGYGYTF
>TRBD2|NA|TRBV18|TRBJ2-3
TGTGCCAGCTCACCAGTAGAGGCCAGCGGGGGTTTTGGTACGCAGTATTTT
CASSPVEASGGFGTQYF
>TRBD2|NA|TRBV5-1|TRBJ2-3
TGCGCCAGCAGCTTTCAAGCGGGGGGGCCCTCTGATACGCAGTATTTT
CASSFQAGGPSDTQYF
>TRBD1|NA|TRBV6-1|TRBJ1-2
TGTGCCAGCAGCCCCGGGACAGGGAATGGCTACACCTTC
CASSPGTGNGYTF
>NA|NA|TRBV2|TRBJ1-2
TGTGCCAGCCCAGGGGTACATGGCTACACCTTC
CASPGVHGYTF
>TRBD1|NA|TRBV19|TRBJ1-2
TGTGCCAGTAGTCCCCAGCCGGGACAGGTCGGGAATGGCTACACCTTC
CASSPQPGQVGNGYTF
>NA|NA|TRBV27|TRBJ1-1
TGTGCCAGCAGTTTTAACGGGAAAGGCACTGAAGCTTTCTTT
CASSFNGKGTEAFF
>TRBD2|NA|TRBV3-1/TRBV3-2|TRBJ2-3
TGTGCCAGCAGCCAAGGTTCGGGGGGTTTCGGAGATACGCAGTATTTT
CASSQGSGGFGDTQYF
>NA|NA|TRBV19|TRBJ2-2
TGTGCCAGTAGTATCAACAGGGACGCGAACACCGGGGAGCTGTTTTTT
CASSINRDANTGELFF
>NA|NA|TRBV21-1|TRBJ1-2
TGTGCCAGCAGCTCGGGGGGGTCTGGCTACACCTTC
CASSSGGSGYTF
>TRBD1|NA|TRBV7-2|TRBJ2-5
TGTGCCAGCAGCTTAGGGACAGGAAACATCCAAGAGACCCAGTACTTC
CASSLGTGNIQETQYF
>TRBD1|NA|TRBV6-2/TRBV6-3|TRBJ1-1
TGTGCCAGCAGTTTCCCGACAGGGGCAAACTTTGAAGCTTTCTTT
CASSFPTGANFEAFF
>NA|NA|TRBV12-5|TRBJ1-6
TGTGCTAGTGGTTTGACCAATACAGGGAGAGGATCACCCCTCCACTTT
CASGLTNTGRGSPLHF
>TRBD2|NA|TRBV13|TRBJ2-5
TGTGCCAGCAGCCTCACTAGCGGGGGCCAAGAGACCCAGTACTTC
CASSLTSGGQETQYF
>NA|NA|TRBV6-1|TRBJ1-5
TGTGCCAGCAGTGAAGCGCGAACGGGGTGGTATCAGCCCCAGCATTTT
CASSEARTGWYQPQHF
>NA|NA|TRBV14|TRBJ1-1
TGTGCCAGCAGCCAAGAGCCAGGGAAAACAGCTTTCTTT
CASSQEPGKTAFF
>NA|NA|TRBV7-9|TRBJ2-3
TGTGCCAGCAGCCTGAGCACAGATACGCAGTATTTT
CASSLSTDTQYF
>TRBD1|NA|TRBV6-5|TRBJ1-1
TGTGCCAGCAGTTACGGGACAGGTGAAGCTTTCTTT
CASSYGTGEAFF
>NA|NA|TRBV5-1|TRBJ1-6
TGCGCCAGCAGCTTGAGTGGGTATGCGGATTCACCCCTCCACTTT
CASSLSGYADSPLHF